The present T cell receptor beta chain was sequenced within a study of T cell responses to AZD1222 COVID-19 vaccine. TCRdb's copy holds only in-frame clones and misses some; the assay was immunoSEQ multiplex PCR. The sample lists over 150,000 clones; about 91% were seen once. Concerning this clone: Its target is unknown.

Study conclusions and caveats: Nearly half of spike-specific TCRs reportedly go after variant regions that carry no mutations. In all cases, repertoires were sampled only after the peak T cell response. Most donors were white British and more were female, and clonal diversity was possibly underestimated.

The V end lost 0 bases, the J end lost 13 bases, and 8 bases lay between the germline ends. Germline values: CDR1 SGHTS, CDR2 YDEGEE. This CDR3 region has 12 residues. Sequencing was performed on peripheral blood, taken on day 0 of AZD1222 vaccination. The chain carries TRBV5-8 and TRBJ1-6; D is unresolved. The receptor's source is an adult in good health. The CDR3 spells CASSLVPKPLHF. The DNA for the CDR3 is TGTGCCAGCAGCTTGGTTCCTAAGCCCCTCCACTTT.